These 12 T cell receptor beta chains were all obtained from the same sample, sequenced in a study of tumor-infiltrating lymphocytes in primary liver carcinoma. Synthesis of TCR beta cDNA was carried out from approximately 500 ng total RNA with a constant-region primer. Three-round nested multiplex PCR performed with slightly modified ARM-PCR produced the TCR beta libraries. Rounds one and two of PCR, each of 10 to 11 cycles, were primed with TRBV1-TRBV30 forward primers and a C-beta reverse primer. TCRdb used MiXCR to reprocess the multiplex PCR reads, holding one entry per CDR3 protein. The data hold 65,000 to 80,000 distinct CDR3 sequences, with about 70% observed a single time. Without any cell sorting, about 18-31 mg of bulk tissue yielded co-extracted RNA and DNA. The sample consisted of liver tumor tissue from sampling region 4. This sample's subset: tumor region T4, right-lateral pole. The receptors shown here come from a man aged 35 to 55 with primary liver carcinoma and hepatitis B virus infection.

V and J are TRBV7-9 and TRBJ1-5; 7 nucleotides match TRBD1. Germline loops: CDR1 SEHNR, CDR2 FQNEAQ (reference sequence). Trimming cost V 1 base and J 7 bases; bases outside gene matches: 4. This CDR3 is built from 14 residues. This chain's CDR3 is CASSLGGQLQPQHF. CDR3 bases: TGTGCCAGCAGCTTAGGGGGACAGCTACAGCCCCAGCATTTT.

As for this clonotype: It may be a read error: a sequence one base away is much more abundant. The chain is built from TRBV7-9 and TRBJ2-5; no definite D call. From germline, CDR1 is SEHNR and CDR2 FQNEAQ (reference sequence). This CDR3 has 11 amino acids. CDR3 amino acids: CAGSSRETQYF. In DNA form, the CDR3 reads TGTGCCGGCAGCTCAAGGGAGACCCAGTACTTC.

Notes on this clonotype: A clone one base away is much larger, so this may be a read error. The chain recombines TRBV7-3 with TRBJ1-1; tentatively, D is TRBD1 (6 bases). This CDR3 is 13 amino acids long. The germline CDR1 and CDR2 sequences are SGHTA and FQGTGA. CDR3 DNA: TGTGCCAGCAGCTTGGGGGGGCTCACTGAAGTTTTCTTT. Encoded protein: CASSLGGLTEVFF.

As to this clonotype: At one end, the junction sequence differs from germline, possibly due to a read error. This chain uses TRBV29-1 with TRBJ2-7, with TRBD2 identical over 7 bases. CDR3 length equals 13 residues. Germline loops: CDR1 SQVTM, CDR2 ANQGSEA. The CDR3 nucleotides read TGCAGCGTTGACATGGCTAGCGGCTACAAGCAGTACTTC. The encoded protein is CSVDMASGYKQYF.

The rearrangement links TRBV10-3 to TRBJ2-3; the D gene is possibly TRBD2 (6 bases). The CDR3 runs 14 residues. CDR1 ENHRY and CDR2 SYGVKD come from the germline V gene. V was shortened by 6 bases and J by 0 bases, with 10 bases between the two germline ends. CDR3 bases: TGTGCCATCAGGACTAGTGGGAGCACAGATACGCAGTATTTT. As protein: CAIRTSGSTDTQYF.

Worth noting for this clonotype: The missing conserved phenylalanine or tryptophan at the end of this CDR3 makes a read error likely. The CDR3 coding sequence is TGTGCCAGCAGACCAGGAGATGTCCACAATGAGCAGTTCATC. This sequence encodes CASRPGDVHNEQFI. The chain couples TRBV6-1 to TRBJ2-1; D not resolved. V dropped 6 bases and J dropped 5 bases, with 14 bases sitting between them. The CDR3 loop spans 14 amino acids. Germline assignment: CDR1 MNHNS and CDR2 SASEGT.

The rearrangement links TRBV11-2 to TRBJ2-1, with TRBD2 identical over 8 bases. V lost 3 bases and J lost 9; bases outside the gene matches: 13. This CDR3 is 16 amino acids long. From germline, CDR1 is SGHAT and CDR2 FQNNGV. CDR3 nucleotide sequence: TGTGCCAGCAGCTTGGATATCGGACTAGCCATCTTTGAGCAGTTCTTC. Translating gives CASSLDIGLAIFEQFF.

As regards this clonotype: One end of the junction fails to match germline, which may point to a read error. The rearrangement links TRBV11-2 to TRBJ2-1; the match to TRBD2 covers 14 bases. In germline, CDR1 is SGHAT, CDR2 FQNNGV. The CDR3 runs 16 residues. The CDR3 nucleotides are TGTACCAGTAGCTACTCTTCGACTAGCGGGAGGGGAGGCTGGTTCTTC. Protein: CTSSYSSTSGRGGWFF.

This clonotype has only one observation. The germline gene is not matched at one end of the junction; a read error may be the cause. The CDR3 reads CASSRIGGLGNRPQHF. CDR3 coding DNA: TGTGCCAGCAGTCGGATAGGGGGCTTGGGGAATCGGCCCCAGCATTTT. The V call is TRBV28, the J call TRBJ1-5; 7 bases agree with TRBD1. The CDR3 covers 16 residues. Germline CDR1 reads MDHEN; CDR2 reads SYDVKM.

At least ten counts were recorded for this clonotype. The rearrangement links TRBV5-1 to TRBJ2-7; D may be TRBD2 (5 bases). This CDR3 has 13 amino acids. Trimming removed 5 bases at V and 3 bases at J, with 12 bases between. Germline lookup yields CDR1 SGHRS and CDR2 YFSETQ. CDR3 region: CASRSAGGYEQYF. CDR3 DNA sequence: TGCGCCAGCAGGTCGGCGGGTGGCTACGAGCAGTACTTC.

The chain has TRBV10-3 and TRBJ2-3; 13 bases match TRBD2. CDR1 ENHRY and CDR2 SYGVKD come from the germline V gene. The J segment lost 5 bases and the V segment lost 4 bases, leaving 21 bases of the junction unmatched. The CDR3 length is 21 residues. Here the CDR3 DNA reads TGTGCCATCAGTGCGTCCACAGGACTAGCGGGAGAGGTTATGCATGGAGATACGCAGTATTTT. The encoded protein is CAISASTGLAGEVMHGDTQYF.

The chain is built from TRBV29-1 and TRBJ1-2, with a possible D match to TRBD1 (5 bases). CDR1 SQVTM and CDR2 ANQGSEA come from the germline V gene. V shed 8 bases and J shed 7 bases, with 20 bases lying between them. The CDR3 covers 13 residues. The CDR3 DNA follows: TGCAGCATGGGGATGTCTGGGGCATTTGGCTACACCTTC. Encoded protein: CSMGMSGAFGYTF.